A single T cell receptor (beta chain) is shown here with its context. Germline loops: CDR1 MNHEY, CDR2 SMNVEV (reference sequence). Trimming took 4 bases from V and 5 from J; bases not matched to a gene: 9. This CDR3 comprises 16 residues. The data are from a study of radiotherapy plus CTLA-4 blockade in lung cancer. Assay used: immunoSEQ multiplex PCR; TCRdb lists only in-frame clones, some missing. There are 55,000 to 75,000 clones in the sample; more than 70% occur only once, and 16% lies in the top ten. This specimen was peripheral blood, taken from a patient treated with radiotherapy plus ipilimumab. The rearrangement joins TRBV27 to TRBJ2-1; 9 nucleotides align to TRBD2. This TCR derives from a human donor with non-small cell lung cancer whose response to radiotherapy plus ipilimumab could not be evaluated. Some clones in this sample may be carry-over from other donors' samples. In DNA form, the CDR3 reads TGTGCCAGCAGTTGGGGTTTGCGGGGGGGGAACAATGAGCAGTTCTTC. Translation: CASSWGLRGGNNEQFF.